Reported below is one T cell receptor (beta chain). The data derive from a study of blood T cell repertoires in COVID-19. Study at large: Samples representing acute and convalescent COVID-19 were sourced from the United States, Italy and Spain. T cells, B-cell-depleted T cells, or PBMCs provided the cDNA or gDNA that served as material.

After removal of 0 bases from V and 6 bases from J, the junction contained 10 bases not matched to a gene. The CDR3 contains 17 residues. From germline, CDR1 is SGHAT and CDR2 FQNNGV. As handled by the study authors: Researchers report that nucleated cell counts were estimated from reference gene primer amplification. TCRdb's table, derived via immunoSEQ multiplex PCR, lists solely in-frame clones and lacks some. D and trimming come from the DNA, and the V and J calls and clone size come from that table. Here the sample spans about 69,000 clones, about nine tenths being singletons. The TCR sequence derives from a young woman with acute or convalescent COVID-19. The V gene is TRBV11-2, the J gene TRBJ2-3; 9 bases agree with TRBD2. Material for sequencing was peripheral blood. The CDR3 sequence is CASSLEVAGAGWDTQYF. In DNA form, the CDR3 reads TGTGCCAGCAGCTTAGAAGTAGCGGGGGCTGGTTGGGATACGCAGTATTTT.